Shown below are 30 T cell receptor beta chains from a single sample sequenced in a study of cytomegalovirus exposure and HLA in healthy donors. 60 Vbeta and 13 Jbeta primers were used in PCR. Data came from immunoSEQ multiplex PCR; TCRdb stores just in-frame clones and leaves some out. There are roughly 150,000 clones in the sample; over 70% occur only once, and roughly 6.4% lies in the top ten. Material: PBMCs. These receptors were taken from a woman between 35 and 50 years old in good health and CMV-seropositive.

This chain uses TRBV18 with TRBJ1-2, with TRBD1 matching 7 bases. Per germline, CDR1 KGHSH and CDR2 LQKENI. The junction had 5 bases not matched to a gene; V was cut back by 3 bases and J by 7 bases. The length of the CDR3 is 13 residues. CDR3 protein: CASSPLQGFGYTF. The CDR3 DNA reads TGTGCCAGCTCACCCCTACAGGGGTTTGGCTACACCTTC.

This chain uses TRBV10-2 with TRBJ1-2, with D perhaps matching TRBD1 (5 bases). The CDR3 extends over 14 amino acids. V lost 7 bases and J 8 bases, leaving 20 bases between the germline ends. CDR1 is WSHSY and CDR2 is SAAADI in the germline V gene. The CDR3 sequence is CASTAFERGEGYTF. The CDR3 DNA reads TGCGCCAGCACGGCCTTCGAACGGGGGGAAGGCTACACCTTC.

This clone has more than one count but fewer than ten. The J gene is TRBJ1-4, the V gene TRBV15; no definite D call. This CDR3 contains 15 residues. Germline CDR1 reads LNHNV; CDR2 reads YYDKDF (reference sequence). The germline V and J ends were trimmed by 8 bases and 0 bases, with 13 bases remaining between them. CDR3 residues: CATGTEDATNEKLFF. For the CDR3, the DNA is TGTGCCACCGGAACAGAAGATGCAACTAATGAAAAACTGTTTTTT.

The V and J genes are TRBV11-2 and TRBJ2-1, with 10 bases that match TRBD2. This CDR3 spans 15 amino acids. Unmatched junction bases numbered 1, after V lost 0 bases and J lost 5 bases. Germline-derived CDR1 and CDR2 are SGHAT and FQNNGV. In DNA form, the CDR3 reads TGTGCCAGCAGCTTAGACCTAGCGGGGGACAATGAGCAGTTCTTC. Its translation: CASSLDLAGDNEQFF. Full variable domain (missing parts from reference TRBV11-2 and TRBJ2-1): EAGVAQSPRYKIIEKRQSVAFWCNPISGHATLYWYQQILGQGPKLLIQFQNNGVVDDSQLPKDRFSAERLKGVDSTLKIQPAKLEDSAVYLCASSLDLAGDNEQFFGPGTRLTVL.

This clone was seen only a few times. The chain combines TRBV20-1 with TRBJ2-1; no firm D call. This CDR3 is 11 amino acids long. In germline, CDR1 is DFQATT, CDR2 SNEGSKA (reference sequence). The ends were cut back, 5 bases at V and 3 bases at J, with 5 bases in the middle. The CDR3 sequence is CSAEHYNEQFF. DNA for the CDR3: TGCAGTGCTGAACACTACAATGAGCAGTTCTTC.

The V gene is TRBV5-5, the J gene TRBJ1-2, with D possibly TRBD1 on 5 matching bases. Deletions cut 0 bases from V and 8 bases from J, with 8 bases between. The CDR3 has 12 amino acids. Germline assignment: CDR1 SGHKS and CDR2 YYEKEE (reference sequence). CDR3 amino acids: CASSLGTWGYTF. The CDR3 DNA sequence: TGTGCCAGCAGCTTGGGGACATGGGGCTACACCTTC.

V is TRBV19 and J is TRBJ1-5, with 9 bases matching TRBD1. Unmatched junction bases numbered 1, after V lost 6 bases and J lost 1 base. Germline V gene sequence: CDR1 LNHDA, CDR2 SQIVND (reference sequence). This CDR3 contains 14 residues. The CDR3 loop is CASSGQGSNQPQHF. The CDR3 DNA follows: TGTGCCAGTAGCGGACAGGGGAGCAATCAGCCCCAGCATTTT.

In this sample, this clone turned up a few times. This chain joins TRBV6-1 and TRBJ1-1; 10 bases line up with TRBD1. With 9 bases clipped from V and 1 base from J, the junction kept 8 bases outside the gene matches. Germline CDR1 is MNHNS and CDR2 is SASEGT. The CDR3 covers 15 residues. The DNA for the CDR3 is TGTGCCAGTTCGGGACAGGGGACGGGGAACACTGAAGCTTTCTTT. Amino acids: CASSGQGTGNTEAFF.

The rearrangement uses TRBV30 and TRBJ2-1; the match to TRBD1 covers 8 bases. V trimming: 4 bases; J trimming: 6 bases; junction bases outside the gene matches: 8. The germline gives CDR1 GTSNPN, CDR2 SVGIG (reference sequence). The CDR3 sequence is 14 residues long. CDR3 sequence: CAWTHRDRPNEQFF. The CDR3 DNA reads TGTGCCTGGACCCACCGGGACAGGCCCAATGAGCAGTTCTTC.

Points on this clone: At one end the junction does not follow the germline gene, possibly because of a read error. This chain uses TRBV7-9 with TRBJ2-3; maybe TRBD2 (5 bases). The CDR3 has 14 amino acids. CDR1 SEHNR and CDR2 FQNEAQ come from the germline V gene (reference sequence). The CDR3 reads CSSSGYGNTDTQYF. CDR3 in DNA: TGTTCCAGCAGCGGTTACGGGAACACAGATACGCAGTATTTT.

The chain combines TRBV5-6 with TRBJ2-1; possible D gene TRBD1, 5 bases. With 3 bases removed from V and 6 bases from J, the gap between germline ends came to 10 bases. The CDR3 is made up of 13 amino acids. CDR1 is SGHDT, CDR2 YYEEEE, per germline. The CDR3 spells CASSWGTANEQFF. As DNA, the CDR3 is TGTGCCAGCAGCTGGGGCACGGCCAATGAGCAGTTCTTC. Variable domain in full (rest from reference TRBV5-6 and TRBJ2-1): DAGVTQSPTHLIKTRGQQVTLRCSPKSGHDTVSWYQQALGQGPQFIFQYYEEEERQRGNFPDRFSGHQFPNYSSELNVNALLLGDSALYLCASSWGTANEQFFGPGTRLTVL.

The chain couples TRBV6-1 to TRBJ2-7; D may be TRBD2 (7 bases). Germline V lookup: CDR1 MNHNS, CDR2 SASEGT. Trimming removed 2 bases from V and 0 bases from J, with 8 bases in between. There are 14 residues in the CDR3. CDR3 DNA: TGTGCCAGCAGTGAACGGGGGGCCTCCTACGAGCAGTACTTC. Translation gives CASSERGASYEQYF.

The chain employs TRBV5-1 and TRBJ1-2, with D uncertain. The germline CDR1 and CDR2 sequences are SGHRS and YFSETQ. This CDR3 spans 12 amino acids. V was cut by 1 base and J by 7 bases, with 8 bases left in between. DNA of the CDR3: TGCGCCAGCAGCTTGAGCGGAAGTGGCTACACCTTC. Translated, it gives CASSLSGSGYTF.

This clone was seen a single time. The CDR3 coding sequence is TGTGCCAGCAGCTTAAGCGGGGCAAACACCGGGGAGCTGTTTTTT. As protein: CASSLSGANTGELFF. V usage is TRBV11-1 and J usage is TRBJ2-2; TRBD2 matches 7 bases. The germline V gene has CDR1 SGHAT and CDR2 FQDESV (reference sequence). V gave up 2 bases and J gave up 2 bases; unmatched junction bases: 2. The CDR3 is 15 amino acids.

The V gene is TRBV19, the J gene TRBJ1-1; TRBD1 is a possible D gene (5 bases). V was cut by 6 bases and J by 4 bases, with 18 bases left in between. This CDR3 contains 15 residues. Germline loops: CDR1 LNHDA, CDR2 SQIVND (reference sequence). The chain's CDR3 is CASSPSGVWGTEAFF. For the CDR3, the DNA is TGTGCCAGTAGCCCATCGGGGGTCTGGGGCACTGAAGCTTTCTTT. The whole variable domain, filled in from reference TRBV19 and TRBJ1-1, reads DGGITQSPKYLFRKEGQNVTLSCEQNLNHDAMYWYRQDPGQGLRLIYYSQIVNDFQKGDIAEGYSVSREKKESFPLTVTSAQKNPTAFYLCASSPSGVWGTEAFFGQGTRLTVV.

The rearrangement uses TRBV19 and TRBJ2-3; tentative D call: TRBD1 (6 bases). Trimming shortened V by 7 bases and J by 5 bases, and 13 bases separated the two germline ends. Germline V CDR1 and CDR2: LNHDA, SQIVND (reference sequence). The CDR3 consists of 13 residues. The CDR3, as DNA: TGTGCCAGTAAGATCAGGGGCCGAGATACGCAGTATTTT. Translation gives CASKIRGRDTQYF.

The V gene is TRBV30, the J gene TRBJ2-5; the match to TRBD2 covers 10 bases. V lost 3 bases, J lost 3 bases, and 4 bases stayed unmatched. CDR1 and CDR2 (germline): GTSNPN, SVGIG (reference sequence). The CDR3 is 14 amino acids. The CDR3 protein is CAWSRGLAEETQYF. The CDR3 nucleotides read TGTGCCTGGAGCCGCGGACTAGCGGAAGAGACCCAGTACTTC.

The CDR3 reads CASSYEFYYEQYF. In DNA form, the CDR3 reads TGTGCCAGCAGTTATGAGTTCTACTACGAGCAGTACTTC. This rearrangement joins TRBV6-6 to TRBJ2-7; no clear D gene. Trimming left V 3 bases short and J 3 bases short, with 9 bases between. This CDR3 has 13 residues. In germline, CDR1 is MNHNY, CDR2 SVGAGI (reference sequence).

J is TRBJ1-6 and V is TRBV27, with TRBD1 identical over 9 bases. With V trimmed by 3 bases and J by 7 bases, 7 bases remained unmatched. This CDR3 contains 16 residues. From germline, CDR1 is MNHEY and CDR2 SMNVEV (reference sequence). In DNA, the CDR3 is TGTGCCAGCAGTTTTTTCTCCGGGACAGGGAATTCACCCCTCCACTTT. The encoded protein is CASSFFSGTGNSPLHF.

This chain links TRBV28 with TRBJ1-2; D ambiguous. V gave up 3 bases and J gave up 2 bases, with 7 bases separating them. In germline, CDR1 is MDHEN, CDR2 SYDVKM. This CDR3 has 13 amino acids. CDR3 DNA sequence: TGTGCCAGCAGTTTGGGCAGGAACTATGGCTACACCTTC. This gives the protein CASSLGRNYGYTF.

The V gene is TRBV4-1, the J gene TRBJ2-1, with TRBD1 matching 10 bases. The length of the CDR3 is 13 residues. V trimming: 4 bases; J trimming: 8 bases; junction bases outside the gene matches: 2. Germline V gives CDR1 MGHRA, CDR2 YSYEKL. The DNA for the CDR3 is TGCGCCAGCAGCCCGACAGGGGGCTATGAGCAGTTCTTC. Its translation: CASSPTGGYEQFF.

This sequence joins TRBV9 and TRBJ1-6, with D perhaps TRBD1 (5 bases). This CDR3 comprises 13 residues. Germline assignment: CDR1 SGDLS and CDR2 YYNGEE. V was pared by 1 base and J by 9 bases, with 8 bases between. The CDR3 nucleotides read TGTGCCAGCAGCGTACAGGGAGGTTCACCCCTCCACTTT. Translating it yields CASSVQGGSPLHF. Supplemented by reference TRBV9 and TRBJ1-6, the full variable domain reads DSGVTQTPKHLITATGQRVTLRCSPRSGDLSVYWYQQSLDQGLQFLIQYYNGEERAKGNILERFSAQQFPDLHSELNLSSLELGDSALYFCASSVQGGSPLHFGNGTRLTVT.

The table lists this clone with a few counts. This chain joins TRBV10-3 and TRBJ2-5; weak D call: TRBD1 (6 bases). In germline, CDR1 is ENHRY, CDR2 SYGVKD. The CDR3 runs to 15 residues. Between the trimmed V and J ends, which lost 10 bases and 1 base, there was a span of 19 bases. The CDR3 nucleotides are TGTGCCACCTCTCGTCCAGGGGACGGCCAAGAGACCCAGTACTTC. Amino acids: CATSRPGDGQETQYF.

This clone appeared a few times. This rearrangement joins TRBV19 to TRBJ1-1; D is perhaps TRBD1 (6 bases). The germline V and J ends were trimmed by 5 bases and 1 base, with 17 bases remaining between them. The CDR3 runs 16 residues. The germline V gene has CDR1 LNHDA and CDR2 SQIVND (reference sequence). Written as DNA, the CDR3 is TGTGCCAGTAGTCAGAGAATTGGGGGCAAGAACACTGAAGCTTTCTTT. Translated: CASSQRIGGKNTEAFF.

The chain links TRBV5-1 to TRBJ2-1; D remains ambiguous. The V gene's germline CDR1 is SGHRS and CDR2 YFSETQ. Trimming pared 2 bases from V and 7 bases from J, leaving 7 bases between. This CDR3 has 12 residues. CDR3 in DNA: TGCGCCAGCAGCTTACTAACGAATGAGCAGTTCTTC. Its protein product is CASSLLTNEQFF.

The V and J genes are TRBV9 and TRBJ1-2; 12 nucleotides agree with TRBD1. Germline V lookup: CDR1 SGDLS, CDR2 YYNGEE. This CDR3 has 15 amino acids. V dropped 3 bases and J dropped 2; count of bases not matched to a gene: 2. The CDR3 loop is CASSAGTGGNYGYTF. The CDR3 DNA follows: TGTGCCAGCAGCGCAGGGACAGGGGGCAACTATGGCTACACCTTC.

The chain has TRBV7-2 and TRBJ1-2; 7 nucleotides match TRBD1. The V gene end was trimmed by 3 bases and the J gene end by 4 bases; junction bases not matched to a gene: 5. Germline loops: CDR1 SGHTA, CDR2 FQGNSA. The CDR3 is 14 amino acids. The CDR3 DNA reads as TGTGCCAGCAGCTTGGAGGGGGCCATCTATGGCTACACCTTC. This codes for CASSLEGAIYGYTF.

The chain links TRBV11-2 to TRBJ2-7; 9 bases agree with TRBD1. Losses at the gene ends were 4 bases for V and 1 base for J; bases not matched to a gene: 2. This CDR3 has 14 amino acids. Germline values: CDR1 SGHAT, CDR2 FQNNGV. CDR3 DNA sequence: TGTGCCAGCAGCTACGGACAGGGGTCCTACGAGCAGTACTTC. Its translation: CASSYGQGSYEQYF.

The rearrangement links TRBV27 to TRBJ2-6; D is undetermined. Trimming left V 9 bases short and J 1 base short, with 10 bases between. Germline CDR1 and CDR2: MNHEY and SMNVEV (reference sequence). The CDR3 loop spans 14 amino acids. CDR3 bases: TGTGCCAGTAGCCTTAATTCTGGGGCCAACGTCCTGACTTTC. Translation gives CASSLNSGANVLTF.

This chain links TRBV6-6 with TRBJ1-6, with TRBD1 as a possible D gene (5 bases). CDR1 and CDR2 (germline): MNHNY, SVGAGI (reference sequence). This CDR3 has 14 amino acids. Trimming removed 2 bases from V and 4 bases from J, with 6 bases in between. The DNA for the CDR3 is TGTGCCAGCAGTTACCAGGGTTATAATTCACCCCTCCACTTT. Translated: CASSYQGYNSPLHF.